These 8 T cell receptor beta chains came from one sample sequenced in a study of blood T cell repertoires in COVID-19. The assay was immunoSEQ multiplex PCR, and TCRdb's table has in-frame clones only and misses some. The sample shows about 200,000 clones, around 88% of them seen only once. Specimen: PBMCs or T cells enriched from blood (not recorded which). All receptors derive from a man aged 35-49 years with acute COVID-19.

The J gene is TRBJ1-2, the V gene TRBV14; D is unclear. CDR3 length equals 15 residues. Trimming pared 0 bases from V and 4 bases from J, leaving 12 bases between. The germline gives CDR1 SGHDN, CDR2 FVKESK. The CDR3 nucleotides are TGTGCCAGCAGCCAAGAAAGGGAGACTGCCTATGGCTACACCTTC. It encodes CASSQERETAYGYTF. The full variable domain, in which reference TRBV14 and TRBJ1-2 provide the parts outside the CDR3, is EAGVTQFPSHSVIEKGQTVTLRCDPISGHDNLYWYRRVMGKEIKFLLHFVKESKQDESGMPNNRFLAERTGGTYSTLKVQPAELEDSGVYFCASSQERETAYGYTFGSGTRLTVV.

This sequence joins TRBV25-1 and TRBJ2-3; perhaps TRBD1 as D (5 bases). The V gene lost 6 bases and the J gene lost 6 bases, with 10 bases spanning the gap. CDR1 MGHDK and CDR2 SYGVNS come from the germline V gene. The CDR3 totals 12 residues. The CDR3 loop is CASRQVGDTQYF. The CDR3 DNA reads TGTGCCAGCAGACAGGTCGGGGATACGCAGTATTTT.

This chain joins TRBV9 and TRBJ2-3; 8 bases map to TRBD2. J lost 1 base, V lost 2 bases, and 6 bases had no gene match. The CDR3 length is 16 residues. Germline lookup yields CDR1 SGDLS and CDR2 YYNGEE. The CDR3 coding sequence is TGTGCCAGCAGCGTCGCGGGAGGAGGGGGCACAGATACGCAGTATTTT. It codes for CASSVAGGGGTDTQYF.

CDR3 region: CASSLGRSQETQYF. CDR3 sequence (DNA): TGTGCCAGCAGCTTAGGGCGGAGCCAAGAGACCCAGTACTTC. The chain joins TRBV7-7 to TRBJ2-5; D is unresolved. The germline V gene encodes CDR1 SSHAT and CDR2 FNYEAQ (reference sequence). The ends were cut back, 1 base at V and 1 base at J, with 7 bases in the middle. The CDR3 extends over 14 amino acids.

The V gene is TRBV11-3, the J gene TRBJ2-7, with TRBD2 matching 14 bases. CDR3 length equals 15 residues. CDR1 is SGHNT and CDR2 is YENEEA in the germline V gene. J lost 5 bases, V lost 5 bases, and 5 bases had no gene match. CDR3 nucleotides: TGTGCCAGCAGCCCGGGGACTAGCGGGAGAGACGAGCAGTACTTC. Protein product: CASSPGTSGRDEQYF.

The chain carries TRBV10-3 and TRBJ2-4, with D tentatively TRBD1 (5 bases). The CDR3 runs 14 residues. The V gene lost 0 bases and the J gene lost 7 bases, with 10 bases spanning the gap. Germline CDR1 is ENHRY and CDR2 is SYGVKD. CDR3 in amino acids: CAISESIGANIQYF. CDR3 DNA sequence: TGTGCCATCAGTGAGTCGATAGGGGCGAACATTCAGTACTTC.

The V call is TRBV19, the J call TRBJ2-1; the D is unclear. Trimming shortened V by 3 bases and J by 5 bases, and 8 bases separated the two germline ends. The CDR3 sequence is 13 residues long. The germline V gene has CDR1 LNHDA and CDR2 SQIVND (reference sequence). The CDR3 DNA reads TGTGCCAGTAGTATTACCGCGCACAATGAGCAGTTCTTC. It yields the protein CASSITAHNEQFF.

This chain joins TRBV5-1 and TRBJ2-7; 7 bases match TRBD1. The junction had 11 bases not matched to a gene; V was cut back by 4 bases and J by 7 bases. The CDR3 sequence is 14 residues long. From germline, CDR1 is SGHRS and CDR2 YFSETQ. CDR3 sequence: CASSPSKGAEEQYF. CDR3 DNA: TGCGCCAGCAGCCCCTCGAAGGGGGCCGAAGAGCAGTACTTC.